This T cell receptor beta chain was recovered during a study of control samples from healthy donors and cancer patients. The protocol was immunoSEQ multiplex PCR, while the TCRdb copy is restricted to in-frame clones and leaves out a portion. The repertoire holds approximately 160,000 clones, with more than 85% as singletons. The specimen was blood. This TCR was sampled from a woman aged 25-40 years in good health.

The CDR3 reads CASSSFGGDYPYEQYF. In nucleotides, the CDR3 is TGTGCCAGCAGCTCTTTTGGGGGGGACTATCCCTACGAGCAGTACTTC. The V and J genes are TRBV9 and TRBJ2-7, with 7 nucleotides matching TRBD2. The germline CDR1 and CDR2 sequences are SGDLS and YYNGEE. Unmatched junction bases numbered 12, after V lost 4 bases and J lost 2 bases. The CDR3 runs 16 residues.